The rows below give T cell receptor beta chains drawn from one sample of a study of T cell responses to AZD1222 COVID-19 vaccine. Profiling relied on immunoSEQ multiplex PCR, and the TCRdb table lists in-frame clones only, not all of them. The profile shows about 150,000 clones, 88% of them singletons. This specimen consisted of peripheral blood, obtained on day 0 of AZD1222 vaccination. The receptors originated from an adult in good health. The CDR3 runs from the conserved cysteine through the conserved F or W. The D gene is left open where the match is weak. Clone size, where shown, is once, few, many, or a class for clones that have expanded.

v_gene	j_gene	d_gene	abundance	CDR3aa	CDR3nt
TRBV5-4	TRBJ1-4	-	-	CASSSNSGDEKLFF	TGTGCCAGCAGCTCTAATAGCGGGGATGAAAAACTGTTTTTT
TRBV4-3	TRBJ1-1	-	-	CASSQDLRGNTEAFF	TGCGCCAGCAGCCAAGATCTGAGGGGGAACACTGAAGCTTTCTTT
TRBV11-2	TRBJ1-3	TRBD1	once	CASRGTVSGNTIYF	TGTGCCAGCAGGGGGACAGTCTCTGGAAACACCATATATTTT
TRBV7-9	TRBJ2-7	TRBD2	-	CASSLAPSGGPYEQYF	TGTGCCAGCAGCTTAGCCCCTAGCGGGGGACCCTACGAGCAGTACTTC
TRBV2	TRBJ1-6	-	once	CASSVSGAPEALHF	TGTGCCAGCAGCGTATCAGGGGCACCGGAAGCCCTCCACTTT
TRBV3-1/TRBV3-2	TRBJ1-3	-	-	CASSQGITLNTIYF	TGTGCCAGCAGCCAGGGTATAACTCTCAACACCATATATTTT
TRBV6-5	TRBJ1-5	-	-	CASSSGPNQPQHF	TGTGCCAGCAGCTCAGGGCCAAATCAGCCCCAGCATTTT
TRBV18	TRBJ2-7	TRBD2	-	CASSLPASGVYEQYF	TGTGCCAGCTCACTTCCAGCTAGCGGGGTCTACGAGCAGTACTTC
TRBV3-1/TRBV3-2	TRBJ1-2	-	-	CASSPGSPGGGYGYTF	TGTGCCAGCAGCCCAGGAAGCCCCGGAGGGGGCTATGGCTACACCTTC
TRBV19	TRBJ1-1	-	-	CASSIDGGQLFNTEAFF	TGTGCCAGTAGTATAGATGGAGGCCAATTATTCAACACTGAAGCTTTCTTT
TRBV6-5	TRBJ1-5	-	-	CASTTGMGNQPQHF	TGTGCCAGTACCACAGGGATGGGCAATCAGCCCCAGCATTTT
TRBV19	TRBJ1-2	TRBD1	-	CASSIGGRGLSYGYTF	TGTGCCAGTAGTATAGGAGGCAGGGGGCTCAGCTATGGCTACACCTTC
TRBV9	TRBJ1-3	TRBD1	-	CASSPRTGLSGNTIYF	TGTGCCAGCAGCCCCCGGACAGGCCTCTCTGGAAACACCATATATTTT
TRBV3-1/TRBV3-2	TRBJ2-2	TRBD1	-	CASSHMTGGMAGELFF	TGTGCCAGCAGCCACATGACAGGGGGCATGGCCGGGGAGCTGTTTTTT
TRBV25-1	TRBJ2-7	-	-	CASSEFGTEQYF	TGTGCCAGCAGTGAATTTGGGACCGAGCAGTACTTC
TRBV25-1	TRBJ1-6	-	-	CASSVIGTDNSPLHF	TGTGCCAGCAGTGTAATCGGGACGGATAATTCACCCCTCCACTTT
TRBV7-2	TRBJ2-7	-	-	CASSLMREASSKQYF	TGTGCCAGCAGCTTAATGAGGGAAGCTTCGTCCAAGCAGTACTTC
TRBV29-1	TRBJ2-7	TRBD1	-	CSVYTGQAFYEQYF	TGCAGCGTTTATACGGGACAGGCCTTCTACGAGCAGTACTTC
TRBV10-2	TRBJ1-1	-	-	CASRAMNTEAFF	TGCGCCAGCCGGGCAATGAACACTGAAGCTTTCTTT
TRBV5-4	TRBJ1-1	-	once	CASSLISTEAFF	TGTGCCAGCAGCTTGATATCGACAGAAGCTTTCTTT
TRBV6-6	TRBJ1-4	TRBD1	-	CASSWTGTSGSEKLFF	TGTGCCAGCAGTTGGACAGGTACATCCGGGAGTGAAAAACTGTTTTTT
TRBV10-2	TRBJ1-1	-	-	CASSVGDTEAFF	TGCGCCAGCAGTGTGGGAGACACTGAAGCTTTCTTT
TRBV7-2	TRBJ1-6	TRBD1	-	CASRTGTGVNSPLHF	TGTGCCAGCAGAACCGGGACAGGGGTGAATTCACCCCTCCACTTT
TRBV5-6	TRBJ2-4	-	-	CASSLMLLANIQYF	TGTGCCAGCAGCTTGATGCTGCTAGCAAACATTCAGTACTTC
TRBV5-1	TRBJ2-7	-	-	CASRRFAEGTYEQYF	TGCGCCAGCAGACGTTTTGCGGAGGGGACCTACGAGCAGTACTTC
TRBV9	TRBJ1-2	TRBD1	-	CASSANRGQGYTF	TGTGCCAGCAGCGCTAACAGGGGGCAAGGCTACACCTTC
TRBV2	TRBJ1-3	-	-	CASSVPASGNTIYF	TGTGCCAGCAGTGTGCCGGCATCGGGAAACACCATATATTTT
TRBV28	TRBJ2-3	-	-	CASIHTGTDTQYF	TGTGCCAGCATCCACACAGGGACAGATACGCAGTATTTT
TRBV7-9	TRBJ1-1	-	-	CASSLGQMNTEAFF	TGTGCCAGCAGCTTAGGACAAATGAACACTGAAGCTTTCTTT
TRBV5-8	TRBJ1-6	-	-	CASSLARWKDNSPLHF	TGTGCCAGCAGCTTGGCCAGATGGAAAGATAATTCACCCCTCCACTTT
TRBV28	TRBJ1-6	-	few	CASSLVSYNSPLHF	TGTGCCAGCAGTTTAGTCTCCTATAATTCACCCCTCCACTTT
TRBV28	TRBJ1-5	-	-	CASSATVANQPQHF	TGTGCCAGCAGTGCTACAGTAGCCAATCAGCCCCAGCATTTT
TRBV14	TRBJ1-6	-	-	CASSQERGNSPLHF	TGTGCCAGCAGCCAAGAGCGAGGGAATTCACCCCTCCACTTT
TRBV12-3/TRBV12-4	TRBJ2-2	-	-	CASSPDSTGELFF	TGTGCCAGCAGCCCAGACAGCACCGGGGAGCTGTTTTTT
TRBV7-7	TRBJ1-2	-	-	CASSVRRSYGYTF	TGTGCCAGCAGCGTTAGGAGAAGCTATGGCTACACCTTC
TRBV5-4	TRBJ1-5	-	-	CASSLAGGNQPQHF	TGTGCCAGCAGCTTAGCTGGAGGGAATCAGCCCCAGCATTTT
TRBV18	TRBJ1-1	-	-	CASSPLPGVGNTEAFF	TGTGCCAGCTCACCACTACCGGGCGTCGGGAACACTGAAGCTTTCTTT
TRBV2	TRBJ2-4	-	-	CASSVSPGTGAKNIQYF	TGTGCCAGCAGTGTCTCTCCCGGGACCGGAGCCAAAAACATTCAGTACTTC